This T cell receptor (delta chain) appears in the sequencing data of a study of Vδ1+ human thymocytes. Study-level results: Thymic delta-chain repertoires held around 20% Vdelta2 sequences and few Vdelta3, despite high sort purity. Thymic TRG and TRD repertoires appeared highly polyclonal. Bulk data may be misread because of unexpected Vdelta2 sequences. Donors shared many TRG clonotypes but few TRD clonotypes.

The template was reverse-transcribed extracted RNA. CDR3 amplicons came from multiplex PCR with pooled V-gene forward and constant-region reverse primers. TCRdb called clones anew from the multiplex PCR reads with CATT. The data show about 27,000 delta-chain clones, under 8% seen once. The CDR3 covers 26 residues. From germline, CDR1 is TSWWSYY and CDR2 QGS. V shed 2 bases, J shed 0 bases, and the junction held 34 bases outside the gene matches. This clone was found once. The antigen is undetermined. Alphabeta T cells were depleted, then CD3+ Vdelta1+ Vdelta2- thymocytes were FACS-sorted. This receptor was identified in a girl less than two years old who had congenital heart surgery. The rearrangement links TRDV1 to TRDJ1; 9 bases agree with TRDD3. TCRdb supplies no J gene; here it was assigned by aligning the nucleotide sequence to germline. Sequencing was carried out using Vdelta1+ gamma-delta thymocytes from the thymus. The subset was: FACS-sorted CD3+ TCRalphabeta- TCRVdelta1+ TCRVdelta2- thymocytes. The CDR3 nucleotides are TGTGCTCTTGGGGAAGTCTCAACTCCTCCTTTGACTGGGGGACAATCTCTTGGCGGGTACACCGATAAACTCATCTTT. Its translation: CALGEVSTPPLTGGQSLGGYTDKLIF.